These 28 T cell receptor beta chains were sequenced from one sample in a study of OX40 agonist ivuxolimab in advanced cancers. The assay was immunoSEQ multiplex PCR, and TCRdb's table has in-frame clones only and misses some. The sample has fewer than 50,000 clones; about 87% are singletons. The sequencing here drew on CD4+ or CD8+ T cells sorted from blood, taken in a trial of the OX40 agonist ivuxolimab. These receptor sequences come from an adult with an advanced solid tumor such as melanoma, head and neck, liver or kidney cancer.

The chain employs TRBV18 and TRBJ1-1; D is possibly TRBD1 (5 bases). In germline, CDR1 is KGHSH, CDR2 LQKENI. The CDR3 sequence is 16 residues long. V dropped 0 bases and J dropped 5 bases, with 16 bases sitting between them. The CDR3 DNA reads TGTGCCAGCTCACCACCGACAGATCGAGTATGGACTGAAGCTTTCTTT. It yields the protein CASSPPTDRVWTEAFF.

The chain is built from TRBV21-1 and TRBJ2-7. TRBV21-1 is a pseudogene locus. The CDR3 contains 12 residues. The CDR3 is CASSKEAYEQYF. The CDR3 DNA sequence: TGTGCCAGCAGCAAAGAGGCCTACGAGCAGTACTTC.

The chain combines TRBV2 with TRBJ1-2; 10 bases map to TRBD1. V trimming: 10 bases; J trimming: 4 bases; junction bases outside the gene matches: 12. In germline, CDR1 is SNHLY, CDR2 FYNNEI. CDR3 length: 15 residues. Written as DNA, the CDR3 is TGTGCCACCGAGACAGGGGGCAGCGAGGGCTATGGCTACACCTTC. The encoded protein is CATETGGSEGYGYTF.

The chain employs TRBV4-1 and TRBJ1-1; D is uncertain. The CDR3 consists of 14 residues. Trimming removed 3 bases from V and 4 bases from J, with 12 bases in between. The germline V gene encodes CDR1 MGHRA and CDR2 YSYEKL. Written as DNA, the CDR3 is TGCGCCAGCAGCCACATTTCAGAAGGCACTGAAGCTTTCTTT. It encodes CASSHISEGTEAFF.

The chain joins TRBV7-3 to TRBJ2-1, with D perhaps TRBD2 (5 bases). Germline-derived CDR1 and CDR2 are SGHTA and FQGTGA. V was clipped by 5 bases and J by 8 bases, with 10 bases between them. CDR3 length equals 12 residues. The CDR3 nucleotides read TGTGCCAGCAGCCTGGACTTTCATGAGCAGTTCTTC. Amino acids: CASSLDFHEQFF. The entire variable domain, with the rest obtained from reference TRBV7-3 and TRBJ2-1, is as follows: GAGVSQTPSNKVTEKGKYVELRCDPISGHTALYWYRQSLGQGPEFLIYFQGTGAADDSGLPNDRFFAVRPEGSVSTLKIQRTERGDSAVYLCASSLDFHEQFFGPGTRLTVL.

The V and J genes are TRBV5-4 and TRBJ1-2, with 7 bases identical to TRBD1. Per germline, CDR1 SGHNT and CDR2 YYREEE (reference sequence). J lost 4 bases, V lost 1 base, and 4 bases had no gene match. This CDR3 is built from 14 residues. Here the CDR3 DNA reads TGTGCCAGCAGCTTGAGGTACAGGGGCTATGGCTACACCTTC. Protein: CASSLRYRGYGYTF.

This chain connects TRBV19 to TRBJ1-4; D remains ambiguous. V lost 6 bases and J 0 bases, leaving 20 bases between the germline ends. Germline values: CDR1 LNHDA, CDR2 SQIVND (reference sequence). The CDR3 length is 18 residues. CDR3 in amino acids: CASSPVLAQAATNEKLFF. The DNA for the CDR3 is TGTGCCAGTAGCCCAGTATTGGCACAAGCTGCAACTAATGAAAAACTGTTTTTT.

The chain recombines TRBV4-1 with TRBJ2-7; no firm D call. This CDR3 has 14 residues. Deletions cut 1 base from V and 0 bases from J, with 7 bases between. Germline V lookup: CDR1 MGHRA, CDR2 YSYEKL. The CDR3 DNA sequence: TGCGCCAGCAGCCAAGTCCAGGCCTCCTACGAGCAGTACTTC. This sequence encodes CASSQVQASYEQYF.

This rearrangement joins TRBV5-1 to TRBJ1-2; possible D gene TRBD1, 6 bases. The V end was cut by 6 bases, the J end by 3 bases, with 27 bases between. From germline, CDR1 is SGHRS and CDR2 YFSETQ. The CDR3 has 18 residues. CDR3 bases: TGCGCCAGCACCCCCGGAGAACAGGGATCCCTCTACTACTATGGCTACACCTTC. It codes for CASTPGEQGSLYYYGYTF. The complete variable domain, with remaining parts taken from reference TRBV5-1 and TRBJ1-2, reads KAGVTQTPRYLIKTRGQQVTLSCSPISGHRSVSWYQQTPGQGLQFLFEYFSETQRNKGNFPGRFSGRQFSNSRSEMNVSTLELGDSALYLCASTPGEQGSLYYYGYTFGSGTRLTVV.

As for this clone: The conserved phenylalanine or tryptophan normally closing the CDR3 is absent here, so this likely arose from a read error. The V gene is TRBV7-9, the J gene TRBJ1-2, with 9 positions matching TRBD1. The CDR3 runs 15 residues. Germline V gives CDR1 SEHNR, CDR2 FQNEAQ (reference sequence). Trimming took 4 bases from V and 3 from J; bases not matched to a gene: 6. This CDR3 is CASSYRDRDDYGYTL. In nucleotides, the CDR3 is TGTGCCAGCAGCTACCGGGACAGGGATGACTATGGCTACACCCTC.

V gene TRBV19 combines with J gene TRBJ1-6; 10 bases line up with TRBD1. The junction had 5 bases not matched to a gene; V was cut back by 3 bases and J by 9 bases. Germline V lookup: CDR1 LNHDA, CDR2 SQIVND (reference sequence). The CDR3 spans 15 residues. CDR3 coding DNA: TGTGCCAGTAGTATCTGGACAGGGGGTAGTTCACCCCTCCACTTT. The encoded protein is CASSIWTGGSSPLHF.

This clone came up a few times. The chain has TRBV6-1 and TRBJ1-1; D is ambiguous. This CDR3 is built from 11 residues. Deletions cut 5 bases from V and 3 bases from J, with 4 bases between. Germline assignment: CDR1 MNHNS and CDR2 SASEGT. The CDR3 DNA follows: TGTGCCAGCAGTTGGTACACTGAAGCTTTCTTT. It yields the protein CASSWYTEAFF.

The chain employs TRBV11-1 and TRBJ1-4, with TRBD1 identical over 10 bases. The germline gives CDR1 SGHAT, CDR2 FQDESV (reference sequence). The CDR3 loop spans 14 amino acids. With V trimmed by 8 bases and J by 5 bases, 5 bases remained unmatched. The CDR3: CASRRTGGNEKLFF. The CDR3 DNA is TGTGCCAGCCGACGGACAGGGGGGAATGAAAAACTGTTTTTT.

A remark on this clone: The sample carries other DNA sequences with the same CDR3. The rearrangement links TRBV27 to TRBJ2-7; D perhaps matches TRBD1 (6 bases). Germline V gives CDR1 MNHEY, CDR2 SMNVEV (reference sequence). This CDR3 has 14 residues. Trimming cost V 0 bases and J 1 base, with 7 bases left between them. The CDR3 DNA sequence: TGTGCCAGCAGTTTATCGGACAGTTCCTACGAGCAGTACTTC. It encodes CASSLSDSSYEQYF.

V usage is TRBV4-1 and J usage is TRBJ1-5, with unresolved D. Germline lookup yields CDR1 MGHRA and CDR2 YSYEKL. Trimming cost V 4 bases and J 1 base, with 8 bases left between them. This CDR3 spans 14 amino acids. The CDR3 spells CASSLPGSNQPQHF. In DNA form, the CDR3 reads TGCGCCAGCAGCCTCCCAGGCAGCAATCAGCCCCAGCATTTT.

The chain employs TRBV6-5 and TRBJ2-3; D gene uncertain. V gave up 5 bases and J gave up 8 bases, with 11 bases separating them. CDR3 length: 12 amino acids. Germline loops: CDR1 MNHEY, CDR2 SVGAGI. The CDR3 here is CASSPDWGTQYF. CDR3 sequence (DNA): TGTGCCAGCAGTCCCGACTGGGGTACGCAGTATTTT.

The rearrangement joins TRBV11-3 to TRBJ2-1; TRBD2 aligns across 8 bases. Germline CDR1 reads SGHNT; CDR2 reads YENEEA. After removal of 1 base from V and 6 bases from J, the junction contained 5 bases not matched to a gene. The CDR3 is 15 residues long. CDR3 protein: CASSLVFAGGNEQFF. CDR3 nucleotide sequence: TGTGCCAGCAGCTTAGTGTTCGCGGGAGGCAATGAGCAGTTCTTC.

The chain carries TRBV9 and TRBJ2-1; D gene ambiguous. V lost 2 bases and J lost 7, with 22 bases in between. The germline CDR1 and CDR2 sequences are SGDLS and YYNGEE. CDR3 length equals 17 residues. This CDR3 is CASSVYSTLEIWNEQFF. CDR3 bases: TGTGCCAGCAGCGTTTACTCCACTCTGGAGATCTGGAATGAGCAGTTCTTC. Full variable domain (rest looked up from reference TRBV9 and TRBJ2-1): DSGVTQTPKHLITATGQRVTLRCSPRSGDLSVYWYQQSLDQGLQFLIQYYNGEERAKGNILERFSAQQFPDLHSELNLSSLELGDSALYFCASSVYSTLEIWNEQFFGPGTRLTVL.

CDR3 in DNA: TGCGCCAGCAGCCAAACCCGTGAAGCTAACTATGGCTACACCTTC. Residues: CASSQTREANYGYTF. This chain uses TRBV4-1 with TRBJ1-2; D not certain. Germline V CDR1 and CDR2: MGHRA, YSYEKL. The CDR3 contains 15 residues. V was pared by 2 bases and J by 0 bases, with 10 bases between.

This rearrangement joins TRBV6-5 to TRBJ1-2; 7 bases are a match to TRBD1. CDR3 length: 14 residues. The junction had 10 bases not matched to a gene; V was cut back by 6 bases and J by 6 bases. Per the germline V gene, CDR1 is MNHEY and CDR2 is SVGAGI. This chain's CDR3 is CASSPPGGSDGYTF. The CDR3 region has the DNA TGTGCCAGCAGCCCCCCAGGGGGTAGTGATGGCTACACCTTC.

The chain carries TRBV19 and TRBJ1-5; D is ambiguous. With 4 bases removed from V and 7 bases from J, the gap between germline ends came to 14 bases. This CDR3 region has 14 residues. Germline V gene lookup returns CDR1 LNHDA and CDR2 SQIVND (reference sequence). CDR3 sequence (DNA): TGTGCCAGTAGTACTGGGGTAGGGAGCCAGCCCCAGCATTTT. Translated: CASSTGVGSQPQHF.

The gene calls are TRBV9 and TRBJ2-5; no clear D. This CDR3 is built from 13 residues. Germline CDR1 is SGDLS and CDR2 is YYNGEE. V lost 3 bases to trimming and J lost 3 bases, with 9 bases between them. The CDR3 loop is CASSGRNKETQYF. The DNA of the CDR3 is TGTGCCAGCAGCGGACGGAACAAAGAGACCCAGTACTTC.

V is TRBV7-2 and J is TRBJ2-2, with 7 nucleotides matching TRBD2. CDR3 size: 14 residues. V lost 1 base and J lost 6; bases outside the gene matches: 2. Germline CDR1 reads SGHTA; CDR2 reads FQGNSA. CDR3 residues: CASSLGGGSGELFF. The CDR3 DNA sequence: TGTGCCAGCAGCTTAGGGGGAGGGTCCGGGGAGCTGTTTTTT.

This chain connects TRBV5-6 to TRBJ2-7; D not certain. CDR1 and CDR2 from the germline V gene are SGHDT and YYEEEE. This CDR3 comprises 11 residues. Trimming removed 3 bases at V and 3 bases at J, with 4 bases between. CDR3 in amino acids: CASSSFYEQYF. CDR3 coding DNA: TGTGCCAGCAGCTCCTTCTACGAGCAGTACTTC.

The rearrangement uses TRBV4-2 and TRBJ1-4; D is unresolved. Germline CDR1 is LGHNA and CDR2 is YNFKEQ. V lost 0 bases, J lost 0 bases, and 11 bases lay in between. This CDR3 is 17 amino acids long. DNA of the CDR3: TGTGCCAGCAGCCAAGAGAAACCACCCGCAACTAATGAAAAACTGTTTTTT. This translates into CASSQEKPPATNEKLFF.

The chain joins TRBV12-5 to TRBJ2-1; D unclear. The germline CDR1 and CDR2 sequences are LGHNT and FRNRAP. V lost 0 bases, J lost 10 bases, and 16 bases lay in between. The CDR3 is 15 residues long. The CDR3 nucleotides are TGTGCTAGTGGTTTGGTCCCCCATCTTGCAGCAGAGCAGTTCTTC. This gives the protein CASGLVPHLAAEQFF.

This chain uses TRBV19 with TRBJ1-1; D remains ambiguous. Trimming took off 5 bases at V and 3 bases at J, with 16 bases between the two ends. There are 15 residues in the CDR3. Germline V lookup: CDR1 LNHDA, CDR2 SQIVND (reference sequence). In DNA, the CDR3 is TGTGCCAGTAGTTTCATCAGTACGGGAGACACTGAAGCTTTCTTT. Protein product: CASSFISTGDTEAFF.

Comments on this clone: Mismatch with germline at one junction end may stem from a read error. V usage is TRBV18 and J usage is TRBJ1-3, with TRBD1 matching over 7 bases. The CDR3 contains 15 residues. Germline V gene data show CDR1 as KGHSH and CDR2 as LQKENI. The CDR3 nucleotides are TGTGCCAGCTCGCCACAGGGGTACTCTGGAAACACCATATATTTT. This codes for CASSPQGYSGNTIYF.